The T cell receptor (beta chain) under discussion was sequenced for a study of cytomegalovirus exposure and HLA in healthy donors. Turning to the study itself: There were about 85 million unique TCRs (from HLA-typed donors) in an early data release.

V lost 2 bases to trimming and J lost 6 bases; unmatched junction nucleotides: 8. The CDR3 has 15 amino acids. Per germline, CDR1 SGHNT and CDR2 YYREEE (reference sequence). Researchers ran the PCR with 60 Vbeta and 13 Jbeta primers. Sequencing was performed with immunoSEQ multiplex PCR; in TCRdb, only in-frame clones are kept and a portion is missing. Among 100,000 to 120,000 clones listed, 82% were seen once. Sequenced material: PBMCs. The chain is built from TRBV5-4 and TRBJ1-1, with 9 bases identical to TRBD1. The TCR was taken from a woman between 18 and 29 years old in good health and CMV-seronegative. CDR3 protein: CASSFISRTGAEAFF. The CDR3 DNA sequence: TGTGCCAGCAGCTTCATTTCCAGGACAGGGGCTGAAGCTTTCTTT. Looking up the rest from reference TRBV5-4 and TRBJ1-1 gives the full variable domain: ETGVTQSPTHLIKTRGQQVTLRCSSQSGHNTVSWYQQALGQGPQFIFQYYREEENGRGNFPPRFSGLQFPNYSSELNVNALELDDSALYLCASSFISRTGAEAFFGQGTRLTVV.